Only one count was recorded for the clone carrying this T cell receptor beta chain. Per the original data handling: Counts of nucleated cells, estimated from reference gene primer amplification, were obtained. Profiled with immunoSEQ multiplex PCR; TCRdb holds only in-frame clones, not every one. V, J and clone size are taken as reported in that table, and D and trimming were inferred from the DNA itself. The table has about 140,000 clones, approximately 84% seen once. This record comes from a study of blood T cell repertoires in COVID-19. On the study more broadly: Samples representing acute and convalescent COVID-19 were sourced from the United States, Italy and Spain. From T cells, B-cell-depleted T cells, or PBMCs came the material, which was cDNA or gDNA.

V dropped 2 bases and J dropped 0 bases, with 9 bases sitting between them. The CDR3 length is 15 residues. Per germline, CDR1 MNHEY and CDR2 SMNVEV (reference sequence). Sequenced: peripheral blood. The chain is built from TRBV27 and TRBJ2-3; D gene ambiguous. The clonotype was recovered from a woman between 55 and 75 years old with acute or convalescent COVID-19. CDR3 sequence reads: CASSLAASSTDTQYF. Written as DNA, the CDR3 is TGTGCCAGCAGTTTAGCAGCGTCGAGCACAGATACGCAGTATTTT.